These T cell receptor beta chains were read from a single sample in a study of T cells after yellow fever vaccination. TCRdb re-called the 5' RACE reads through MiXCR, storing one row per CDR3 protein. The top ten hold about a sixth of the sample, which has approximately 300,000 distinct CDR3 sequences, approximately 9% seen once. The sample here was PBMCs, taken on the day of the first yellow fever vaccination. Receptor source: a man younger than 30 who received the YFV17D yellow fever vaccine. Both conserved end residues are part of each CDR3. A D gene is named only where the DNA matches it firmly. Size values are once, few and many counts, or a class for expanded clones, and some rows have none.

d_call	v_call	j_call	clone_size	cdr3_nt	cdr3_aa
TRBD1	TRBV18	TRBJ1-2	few	TGTGCCAGCTCAAGGACAGGGAGTCGTAGAGGTGGCTACACCTTC	CASSRTGSRRGGYTF
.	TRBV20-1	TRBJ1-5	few	TGCAGTGCTAGAGGGGACGGGAATCAGCCCCAGCATTTT	CSARGDGNQPQHF
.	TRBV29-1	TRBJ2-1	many	TGCAGCGTTGGCTATAAAAGCTCCTACAATGAGCAGTTCTTC	CSVGYKSSYNEQFF
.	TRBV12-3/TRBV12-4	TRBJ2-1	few	TGTGCCAGCAGTCATTCGGGCCGGGACAATGAGCAGTTCTTC	CASSHSGRDNEQFF
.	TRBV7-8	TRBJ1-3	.	TGTGCCAGCAGCTCTAGGGCCGACTCTGGAAACACCATATATTTT	CASSSRADSGNTIYF
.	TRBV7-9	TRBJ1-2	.	TGTGCCAGCAGCTTCGGATGGTCCTCTAACTATGGCTACACCTTC	CASSFGWSSNYGYTF
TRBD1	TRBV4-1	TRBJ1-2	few	TGCGCCAGCAGCCAAGATCGGTTACAGGGGGCACGGGTCTATGGCTACACCTTC	CASSQDRLQGARVYGYTF
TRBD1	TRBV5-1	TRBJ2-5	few	TGCGCCAGCAGCTTGGCCCGACAGGGGTTGGAGACCCAGTACTTC	CASSLARQGLETQYF
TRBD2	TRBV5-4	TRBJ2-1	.	TGTGCCAGCAGCTTGGCCCCAGCGGGGGGTTACAATGAGCAGTTCTTC	CASSLAPAGGYNEQFF
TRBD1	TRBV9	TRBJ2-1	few	TGTGCCAGCAGCCCCCCCGGGCCGGGGACAGGGGTCAATGAGCAGTTCTTC	CASSPPGPGTGVNEQFF
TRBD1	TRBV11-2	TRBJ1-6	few	TGTGCCAGCAGCACAAACAGGGGTAATAATTCACCCCTCCACTTT	CASSTNRGNNSPLHF
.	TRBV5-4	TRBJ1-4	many	TGTGCCAGCAGCTCGGGACAAAATAATGAAAAACTGTTTTTT	CASSSGQNNEKLFF
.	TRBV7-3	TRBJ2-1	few	TGTGCCAGCAGCTTAAGCGCTGGCCCCTACAATGAGCAGTTCTTC	CASSLSAGPYNEQFF
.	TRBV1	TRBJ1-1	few	TGCACCAGCAGCCAAGGGAACAGGAGCTTATCGAACACTGAAGCTTTCTTT	CTSSQGNRSLSNTEAFF
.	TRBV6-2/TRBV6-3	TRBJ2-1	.	TGTGCCAGCAGGGGAGCAGGCAATGAGCAGTTCTTC	CASRGAGNEQFF
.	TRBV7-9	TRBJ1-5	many	TGTGCCAGCACCGGGGGCGGGCAGCCCCAGCATTTT	CASTGGGQPQHF
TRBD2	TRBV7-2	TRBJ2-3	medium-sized	TGTGCCAGCAGCTTAGTAGCTAGCGGGGGGGGCACAGATACGCAGTATTTT	CASSLVASGGGTDTQYF
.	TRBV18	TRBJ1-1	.	TGTGCCAGCTCCTCCTCCGAGGGGGACACTGAAGCTTTCTTT	CASSSSEGDTEAFF